The rows below give T cell receptor beta chains drawn from one sample of a study of Tregs in tolerant kidney transplant recipients. The protocol was immunoSEQ multiplex PCR, while the TCRdb copy is restricted to in-frame clones and leaves out a portion. The data contain more than 60,000 clones, 85% to 90% of them singletons. The specimen comprised CD4+ T cells from blood, sampled before the transplant. The receptors originated from a human donor who received a combined kidney and bone marrow transplant. CDR3s include the opening cysteine and the closing phenylalanine or tryptophan. D genes are given only for firm matches. Some rows have no size entry. The others give once, few or many, or a class for an expanded clone.

J gene,D gene,clone size,V gene,CDR3 DNA,CDR3 protein
TRBJ2-5,TRBD1,.,TRBV5-1,TGCGCCAGCAGCGGAGACAGGGAAGTCCAAGAGACCCAGTACTTC,CASSGDREVQETQYF
TRBJ1-2,TRBD1,.,TRBV7-2,TGTGCCAGCAGCTTAGACAGGGGAAGAGGCTACACCTTC,CASSLDRGRGYTF
TRBJ2-7,.,.,TRBV10-3,TGTGCCCTTTCGAAGGAGGGTGGCAACGAGCAGTACTTC,CALSKEGGNEQYF
TRBJ2-1,TRBD2,.,TRBV14,TGTGCCAGCAGCCACCGGCGTGAACTAGCGGGGTATATTGGTGAGCAGTTCTTC,CASSHRRELAGYIGEQFF
TRBJ1-4,.,.,TRBV5-1,TGCGCCAGCAGCTCCCAGGGGTACAATGAAAAACTGTTTTTT,CASSSQGYNEKLFF
TRBJ2-7,TRBD1,.,TRBV10-3,TGTGCCATCAGGGGACAGGCCTACGAGCAGTACTTC,CAIRGQAYEQYF
TRBJ2-3,.,.,TRBV5-4,TGTGCCAGCAGCTTGGAGGTGGTGCCTAGCCCAGATACGCAGTATTTT,CASSLEVVPSPDTQYF
TRBJ1-4,TRBD1,.,TRBV15,TGTGCCACCAGCATAACAGGGGGATCGAATGAAAAACTGTTTTTT,CATSITGGSNEKLFF
TRBJ2-1,.,.,TRBV2,TGTGCCAGCACCAGCCTAGCAGTCAATGAGCAGTTCTTC,CASTSLAVNEQFF
TRBJ2-4,TRBD2,.,TRBV29-1,TGCAGCGTTGAATTGGGAGGGGAGTACGCCAAAAACATTCAGTACTTC,CSVELGGEYAKNIQYF
TRBJ2-7,.,.,TRBV29-1,TGCAGCGGATCCGATGGACAGTCCTACGAGCAGTACTTC,CSGSDGQSYEQYF
TRBJ2-1,TRBD2,.,TRBV5-4,TGTGCCAGCATGAGCGGGAGGAGCTCCTACAATGAGCAGTTCTTC,CASMSGRSSYNEQFF
TRBJ2-3,.,.,TRBV27,TGTGCCAGCAGTAATACAGGGACCCCCTCGGATACGCAGTATTTT,CASSNTGTPSDTQYF
TRBJ2-7,.,.,TRBV11-2,TGTGCCAGCAGCTTCCCGCAAGGGGGTCGTGAGCAGTACTTC,CASSFPQGGREQYF
TRBJ2-7,.,.,TRBV7-2,TGTGCCAGCAGCTCCAATAGTGGTTCCTACGAGCAGTACTTC,CASSSNSGSYEQYF
TRBJ2-1,.,.,TRBV7-3,TGTGCCAGCAGCTTAATCGGCGGGAACTCCTACAATGAGCAGTTCTTC,CASSLIGGNSYNEQFF
TRBJ2-4,.,once,TRBV7-9,TGTGCCAGCAGCCCTACCAGAGGAAACATTCAGTACTTC,CASSPTRGNIQYF
TRBJ2-4,.,.,TRBV30,TGTGCCTGGAGTGGACCGGGTAAAATTCAGTACTTC,CAWSGPGKIQYF
TRBJ2-1,.,once,TRBV27,TGTGCCAGCAGTTTAGCGACCTACAATGAGCAGTTCTTC,CASSLATYNEQFF
TRBJ2-1,.,.,TRBV28,TGTGCCAGCAGTTTACCCTCGGGACATTCTTTCGAGCAGTTCTTC,CASSLPSGHSFEQFF
TRBJ2-1,TRBD2,.,TRBV9,TGTGCCAGCAGCGTACTTAGCGGGACTGGTCTCTCCTACAATGAGCAGTTCTTC,CASSVLSGTGLSYNEQFF
TRBJ2-2,TRBD2,.,TRBV5-6,TGTGCCAGCAGCCCCGGACTAGCGGGATTCGGCGGGGAGCTGTTTTTT,CASSPGLAGFGGELFF
TRBJ1-1,.,.,TRBV2,TGTGCCAGCAGTCCGGGGAGGGTGGGCACTGAAGCTTTCTTT,CASSPGRVGTEAFF
TRBJ2-7,TRBD1,.,TRBV28,TGTGCCACCAGGAAACGGGACAGGCCCTACGAGCAGTACTTC,CATRKRDRPYEQYF
TRBJ2-7,.,.,TRBV7-7,TGTGCTAGCAGTTTAGGTGGGGGGAGTGTGGCAAAGTACTACGAGCAGTACTTC,CASSLGGGSVAKYYEQYF
TRBJ2-1,TRBD2,.,TRBV5-1,TGCGCCAGCAGCTTGGATGTAGCGGGGTACAATGAGCAGTTCTTC,CASSLDVAGYNEQFF
TRBJ2-3,TRBD1,.,TRBV18,TGTGCCAGCTCCCCGGGACAGCTTAGCACAGATACGCAGTATTTT,CASSPGQLSTDTQYF
TRBJ2-7,.,.,TRBV25-1,TGTGCCAGCAGTGAATCTGGGGGGAGCGCCTACGAGCAGTACTTC,CASSESGGSAYEQYF
TRBJ1-4,.,.,TRBV7-9,TGTGCCAGCAGCACTGGCGGGGCTCCGAATGAAAAACTGTTTTTT,CASSTGGAPNEKLFF
TRBJ1-1,TRBD1,.,TRBV11-1,TGTGCCAGCAGCCGGGGCCGGACAGGAGAACTGAACACTGAAGCTTTCTTT,CASSRGRTGELNTEAFF
TRBJ2-7,TRBD2,.,TRBV7-9,TGTGCCAGCAGCCGACTAGCGGGTACCTACGAGCAGTACTTC,CASSRLAGTYEQYF
TRBJ2-3,.,once,TRBV19,TGTGCCAGTAGGCAAGCGGTCACAGATACGCAGTATTTT,CASRQAVTDTQYF
TRBJ2-3,TRBD2,.,TRBV5-1,TGCGCCAGCAGCTTGGAGCGGGGCCGCACAGATACGCAGTATTTT,CASSLERGRTDTQYF
TRBJ1-4,.,.,TRBV7-2,TGTGCCAGCAGCTTAGCCACGGGGATTGGAAAACTGTTTTTT,CASSLATGIGKLFF
TRBJ2-2,TRBD2,.,TRBV11-2,TGTGCCAGCAGCTCTGGACTAGCGGGAGGGTGGCGGGAGCTGTTTTTT,CASSSGLAGGWRELFF
TRBJ2-1,TRBD2,.,TRBV5-1,TGCGCCAGCACGGGGGAGGGCCTCAATGAGCAGTTCTTC,CASTGEGLNEQFF
TRBJ2-1,.,.,TRBV18,TGTGCCAGCTCACCAAGTAAAGATGGGGAGGAGTTCTTC,CASSPSKDGEEFF
TRBJ2-7,.,.,TRBV28,TGTGCCACCTCCATCCGGGACAAGCTTCACGAGCAGTACTTC,CATSIRDKLHEQYF
TRBJ2-7,TRBD1,once,TRBV6-1,TGTGCCAGCAGCCCGGGACAGGGGGCTCCCTACGAGCAGTACTTC,CASSPGQGAPYEQYF
TRBJ1-4,.,.,TRBV10-2,TGCGCCAGCAACACTGGAACAGAAAATGAAAAACTGTTTTTT,CASNTGTENEKLFF
TRBJ2-7,TRBD2,.,TRBV5-5,TGTGCCAGCAGCATACTAGCGGCTACCCCCTACGAGCAGTACTTC,CASSILAATPYEQYF
TRBJ1-2,.,.,TRBV18,TGTGCCAGCTCACCTCAGACTTCCCGGCTAGATGGCTACACCTTC,CASSPQTSRLDGYTF
TRBJ2-5,.,.,TRBV27,TGTGCCAGCAGTCTCGAGACCCAGTACTTC,CASSLETQYF
TRBJ2-1,.,.,TRBV4-3,TGCGCCAGCAGCCAAACTTACCAAGAACCGCCGCTAGAGCAGTTCTTC,CASSQTYQEPPLEQFF
TRBJ2-4,.,few,TRBV5-1,TGCGCCAGCAGCTTGGACAGGGCCAAAAACATTCAGTACTTC,CASSLDRAKNIQYF
TRBJ2-5,.,.,TRBV18,TGTGCCAGCTCACCATCGTTGGCAGAACAAGAGACCCAGTACTTC,CASSPSLAEQETQYF
TRBJ1-1,.,.,TRBV6-6,TGTGCCAGCAGTTCCTTGACAGTGAACACTGAAGCTTTCTTT,CASSSLTVNTEAFF
TRBJ2-2,TRBD2,.,TRBV28,TGTGCCAGCAGTTCTCCGGGACTAGCGGCCGGGGAGCTGTTTTTT,CASSSPGLAAGELFF
TRBJ2-3,TRBD2,.,TRBV27,TGTGCCAGCAGTTGGGGACTAGCGGGAGGGAGGGATGAAGATACGCAGTATTTT,CASSWGLAGGRDEDTQYF
TRBJ2-7,.,.,TRBV10-2,TGCGCCAGCAGGGGCGCGGGATGGGAGGTCGAGCAGTACTTC,CASRGAGWEVEQYF
TRBJ2-2,.,.,TRBV7-2,TGTGCCAGCAGCCTGACCGGGGAGCTGTTTTTT,CASSLTGELFF
TRBJ1-4,TRBD1,once,TRBV7-9,TGTGCCAGCAGCTTTCCGACAGGGGCGTTTAATGAAAAACTGTTTTTT,CASSFPTGAFNEKLFF
TRBJ2-3,.,.,TRBV29-1,TGCAGCGTCTTAGCGCCTAGCACAGATACGCAGTATTTT,CSVLAPSTDTQYF